The rows below give T cell receptor beta chains drawn from one sample of a study of blood T cell repertoires in COVID-19. The method was immunoSEQ multiplex PCR; TCRdb's version includes in-frame clones alone and lacks a portion of them. This table has a few hundred thousand clones, around 85% appearing once. The sequenced material came from peripheral blood. Receptors were obtained from a human donor with COVID-19, enrolled during active disease. The donor label of this sample is uncertain. Each CDR3 is given with its conserved first and last residue. The D gene is left open where the match is weak. The size entry is marked missing in some rows and otherwise reads once, few, many or a size class.

cdr3_length	clone_size	v_call	j_call	d_call	cdr3_nt	cdr3_aa
16	-	TRBV18	TRBJ1-2	TRBD1	TGTGCCAGCTCACCCTCTTCCGCCGGGACAGCCTATGGCTACACCTTC	CASSPSSAGTAYGYTF
14	-	TRBV2	TRBJ2-7	-	TGTGCCAGCAGAGTACAAATAATGGTCGACGAGCAGTACTTC	CASRVQIMVDEQYF
14	-	TRBV9	TRBJ2-5	-	TGTGCCAGCAATGTCGGGGGTGGTAGAGAGACCCAGTACTTC	CASNVGGGRETQYF
15	-	TRBV3-1/TRBV3-2	TRBJ1-5	-	TGTGCCAGCAGTCGGGACCGCCCTGGGGGGATGCCCCAGCATTTT	CASSRDRPGGMPQHF
14	once	TRBV5-4	TRBJ2-5	-	TGTGCCAGCAGCACCGGGACACTCCAAGAGACCCAGTACTTC	CASSTGTLQETQYF
14	-	TRBV19	TRBJ2-1	-	TGTGCCAGTAGTATCCTCGACAGGTACAATGAGCAGTTCTTC	CASSILDRYNEQFF
13	-	TRBV29-1	TRBJ2-1	-	TGCAGCGTTGAAGTTGATCGGGGCAATGAGCAGTTCTTC	CSVEVDRGNEQFF
14	-	TRBV14	TRBJ2-7	TRBD2	TGTGCCAGCTCTGGACTAGCGCTAAGGGGGGAGCAGTACTTC	CASSGLALRGEQYF
14	-	TRBV28	TRBJ1-5	-	TGTGCCAGCAGTTTTTCAGGGTTTTATCAGCCCCAGCATTTT	CASSFSGFYQPQHF
18	-	TRBV7-9	TRBJ1-1	TRBD1	TGTGCCAGCAGCTTTTACAGAGGTATGATGCAGGGGGACACTGAAGCTTTCTTT	CASSFYRGMMQGDTEAFF
14	once	TRBV5-4	TRBJ2-1	TRBD2	TGTGCCAGCAGTTACAGCGGGAGTAGAGATGAGCAGTTCTTC	CASSYSGSRDEQFF
13	-	TRBV2	TRBJ1-5	-	TGTGCCAGCAGGGGAGGGGGGGGTCAGCCCCAGCATTTT	CASRGGGGQPQHF
16	once	TRBV4-1	TRBJ1-3	-	TGCGCCAGCAGCCATTCAGACCAGGAGGCTGGAAACACCATATATTTT	CASSHSDQEAGNTIYF
16	-	TRBV11-2	TRBJ2-1	TRBD2	TGTGCCAGCAGCCCGGGACTAGCGGGAGGGTACAATGAGCAGTTCTTC	CASSPGLAGGYNEQFF
17	-	TRBV5-4	TRBJ1-1	TRBD1	TGTGCCAGCAGCTTAGGGGGCAGGGCGCCTTTGAGCACTGAAGCTTTCTTT	CASSLGGRAPLSTEAFF
15	-	TRBV6-1	TRBJ2-2	-	TGTGCCAGCAGTGAACGTCAGGGGAGCACCGGGGAGCTGTTTTTT	CASSERQGSTGELFF
14	-	TRBV18	TRBJ2-7	TRBD1	TGTGCCAGCTCACCACGACAGGGGACTTACGAGCAGTACTTC	CASSPRQGTYEQYF
15	-	TRBV11-3	TRBJ2-7	TRBD1	TGTGCCAGCAGCCGGGGGACAGGGGGCTCCTACGAGCAGTACTTC	CASSRGTGGSYEQYF
14	-	TRBV9	TRBJ2-7	TRBD2	TGTGCCAGCAGCGGACTAGCGGGCCCCTACGAGCAGTACTTC	CASSGLAGPYEQYF
15	few	TRBV4-3	TRBJ1-1	-	TGCGCCAGCGGCTGGGCCCTGGAGGCGAACACTGAAGCTTTCTTT	CASGWALEANTEAFF
12	once	TRBV11-3	TRBJ2-1	TRBD1	TGTGCCAGCAGCACGACAGGGTATGAGCAGTTCTTC	CASSTTGYEQFF
19	-	TRBV5-4	TRBJ2-1	TRBD2	TGTGCCAGCAGCCCGGGACTAGCGGGAGGCGGCGGCTCCTACAATGAGCAGTTCTTC	CASSPGLAGGGGSYNEQFF
13	-	TRBV3-1/TRBV3-2	TRBJ1-1	-	TGTGCCAGCAGCGAACTCCCAGGGACTGAAGCTTTCTTT	CASSELPGTEAFF
15	-	TRBV28	TRBJ2-2	TRBD2	TGTGCCAGCAGTTTACTAGCGGGAGGTCGCGGGGAGCTGTTTTTT	CASSLLAGGRGELFF
15	-	TRBV9	TRBJ2-5	-	TGTGCCAGCAGCGGCCGGGACACTTTGAGGGAGACCCAGTACTTC	CASSGRDTLRETQYF
17	-	TRBV28	TRBJ1-5	TRBD1	TGTGCCAGCAGTTCCGAAACCGGGACAGGAGGCAATCAGCCCCAGCATTTT	CASSSETGTGGNQPQHF
14	-	TRBV6-5	TRBJ2-7	-	TGTGCCAGCAGCCCCCCGGAGCCCTACCACGAGCAGTACTTC	CASSPPEPYHEQYF
15	few	TRBV30	TRBJ1-1	-	TGTGCCTGCCCCACCCCGGGGGATTGGAACACTGAAGCTTTCTTT	CACPTPGDWNTEAFF
14	-	TRBV6-8	TRBJ1-1	TRBD1	TGCAACAGAGGGGGCCCAGTCATGAACACTGAAGCTTTCTTT	CNRGGPVMNTEAFF
16	-	TRBV7-2	TRBJ1-2	-	TGTGCCAGCAGTCCGAATACCGGGGGGCAGAACTATGGCTACACCTTC	CASSPNTGGQNYGYTF
13	-	TRBV2	TRBJ1-1	-	TGTGCCAGCAGTGAAGCGGGAGCCACTGAAGCTTTCTTT	CASSEAGATEAFF
19	-	TRBV15	TRBJ1-2	-	TGTGCCACCAGCAAGTCCATGACAGGAAGCTTTGCGTCTAACTATGGCTACACCTTC	CATSKSMTGSFASNYGYTF
15	-	TRBV6-4	TRBJ2-1	-	TGTGCCAGCAGCGTCGACTCGAGCTCCTACAATGAGCAGTTCTTC	CASSVDSSSYNEQFF
15	-	TRBV10-3	TRBJ2-3	TRBD2	TGTGCCATCAGTGCAGCGGGAGACCACCCAGATACGCAGTATTTT	CAISAAGDHPDTQYF
18	-	TRBV7-6	TRBJ1-6	TRBD1	TGTGCCAGCAGCTTAGCGACAGGGGGAGGTGGACCTACTTCACCCCTCCACTTT	CASSLATGGGGPTSPLHF
14	-	TRBV7-9	TRBJ2-1	TRBD2	TGTGCCAGCAACCTAGCGGGAGGGGGTAATGAGCAGTTCTTC	CASNLAGGGNEQFF
15	-	TRBV5-1	TRBJ2-3	-	TGCGCCAGCAGCTTGGACTCCTCTAGCACAGATACGCAGTATTTT	CASSLDSSSTDTQYF
15	-	TRBV28	TRBJ1-5	-	TGTGCCAGCAGTTTATTGGCCAGGGTCAATCAGCCCCAGCATTTT	CASSLLARVNQPQHF
15	-	TRBV6-5	TRBJ1-5	TRBD1	TGTGCCAGCAGTACCACAGGGGTTAGCAATCAGCCCCAGCATTTT	CASSTTGVSNQPQHF
15	-	TRBV2	TRBJ1-1	-	TGTGCCAGCAGGGGGCGCCCAGGGGCGAACACTGAAGCTTTCTTT	CASRGRPGANTEAFF
12	-	TRBV6-5	TRBJ1-2	TRBD1	TGTGCCAGTGCCGGGACAGGGGGCGGCTACACCTTC	CASAGTGGGYTF
15	-	TRBV6-5	TRBJ1-2	TRBD1	TGTGCCAGCAGGGCTCAGGGACAGGGGGCTGGTGGCTACACCTTC	CASRAQGQGAGGYTF